These T cell receptor beta chains were read from a single sample in a study of CD8 T cells in ankylosing spondylitis. TCRdb reanalysed the 5' RACE reads using MiXCR and keeps one entry per CDR3 protein. The table includes a few hundred thousand distinct CDR3 sequences, around a tenth detected once. Sequencing was carried out using blood, either unsorted or a sorted T cell fraction (not recorded which). The receptor source for this set is a male donor with ankylosing spondylitis or in good health (not recorded which). Both conserved end residues are trimmed from each CDR3. A D gene is named only where the DNA matches it firmly.

d_call | v_call | cdr3_aa
NA | TRBV12-3/TRBV12-4 | ASSFGGYGYT
TRBD1 | TRBV7-8 | ASSPGTAGETQY
NA | TRBV4-1 | ASSQDTGREQY
TRBD1 | TRBV6-6 | ASSYTGGLEGYT
NA | TRBV20-1 | SATDETTYGYT
NA | TRBV5-1 | ASSFRGGGHDEQF
NA | TRBV21-1 | ASSKLAVAGDFTDTQY
NA | TRBV15 | ATSTPNGGFQY
NA | TRBV5-6 | ASSLHSSTDTQY
NA | TRBV7-6 | ASSVGTPRGEQY
NA | TRBV28 | AIRDGRRSEAF
NA | TRBV4-1 | ASSQGLGSGANVLT
NA | TRBV2 | ASSDAQGSGNTIY
NA | TRBV20-1 | SALTSHLGDTQY
NA | TRBV5-1 | ASRSDLIRYNEQF
NA | TRBV5-1 | ASSPQLESTNNEQF
TRBD1 | TRBV7-2 | ASSLGEDRGPNSPLH
TRBD1 | TRBV5-1 | ASSSDRGQNTGELF
NA | TRBV12-3/TRBV12-4 | ASSRIANTIY
NA | TRBV5-1 | ASSWSAAGANVLT
NA | TRBV12-3/TRBV12-4 | ASSPFGTYEQY
NA | TRBV28 | ACRTMNQPQH
NA | TRBV20-1 | SARRLQGSAGETQY
NA | TRBV12-3/TRBV12-4 | ASSGPRGEKLF
NA | TRBV3-1 | ASSQEGRGSLNTEAF
NA | TRBV20-1 | SARDGTPKADTQY
NA | TRBV7-9 | ASSLWMGLGEQY
TRBD2 | TRBV20-1 | SAVAGGHNEQF
NA | TRBV20-1 | SASGIAYEQY
TRBD2 | TRBV20-1 | SASNSVPSGNYEQY
NA | TRBV5-1 | ASSFDRTGELF
NA | TRBV3-1 | VSSPYAGRVIEAF
TRBD1 | TRBV5-1 | ASSLDGTGAPTEAF
TRBD1 | TRBV9 | ASSVWTGTTDTQY
NA | TRBV19 | ASSMKETQY
TRBD1 | TRBV15 | ATSRVPPGQGGYEQY
NA | TRBV3-1 | ASSRQTHSYNEQF